The rows below give T cell receptor beta chains drawn from one sample of a study of cytomegalovirus exposure and HLA in healthy donors. The table came from immunoSEQ multiplex PCR; TCRdb's copy has only in-frame clones and leaves some out. The sample records about 100,000 clones, approximately 74% being singletons. Sequencing was done on a sample of PBMCs. The receptors come from a woman in her 40s in good health and CMV-seronegative. Each CDR3 is given with its conserved first and last residue. The size field is filled for only some rows; it gives once, few, many or a size class.

abundance: .
v_gene: TRBV7-8
CDR3aa: CASSFPGQNSGNTIYF

abundance: .
v_gene: TRBV7-9
CDR3aa: CASSLSTYEQYF

abundance: few
v_gene: TRBV4-3
CDR3aa: CASSQRGMDGELFF

abundance: .
v_gene: TRBV5-1
CDR3aa: CASSLGAFSPDTQYF

abundance: .
v_gene: TRBV6-5
CDR3aa: CASSLGRGYEKLFF

abundance: .
v_gene: TRBV7-2
CDR3aa: CASSQTYSGNTIYF

abundance: .
v_gene: TRBV4-3
CDR3aa: CASSQGWTLQETQYF

abundance: .
v_gene: TRBV7-9
CDR3aa: CSSSRGTGELFF

abundance: .
v_gene: TRBV7-3
CDR3aa: CASSLTSGGAYEQFF

abundance: .
v_gene: TRBV6-1
CDR3aa: CASSELGGGAYEQYF

abundance: few
v_gene: TRBV10-3
CDR3aa: CAISESLRTYEQYF

abundance: .
v_gene: TRBV28
CDR3aa: CASTGTGGYETQYF

abundance: .
v_gene: TRBV7-9
CDR3aa: CSSSLQLAGGTGELFF

abundance: .
v_gene: TRBV27
CDR3aa: CASRLLGASTDTQYF

abundance: few
v_gene: TRBV7-2
CDR3aa: CASSLQGVLNTEAFF

abundance: .
v_gene: TRBV10-3
CDR3aa: CAISVDSGLAGAGEQFF

abundance: .
v_gene: TRBV19
CDR3aa: CASSPDRTNEKLFF

abundance: .
v_gene: TRBV7-9
CDR3aa: CASSWTSGGAPDEQYF

abundance: few
v_gene: TRBV7-8
CDR3aa: CASSWLGTGTYGYTF

abundance: .
v_gene: TRBV2
CDR3aa: CATIGVVAGRNTGELFF

abundance: .
v_gene: TRBV19
CDR3aa: CASSRDREQGEKLFF

abundance: medium-sized
v_gene: TRBV29-1
CDR3aa: CSGKSGNTEAFF

abundance: .
v_gene: TRBV19
CDR3aa: CASNPGQGPTDTQYF

abundance: .
v_gene: TRBV5-1
CDR3aa: CASSSQQGLGEKLFF

abundance: .
v_gene: TRBV11-1
CDR3aa: CASSLGQGWGNTGELFF

abundance: .
v_gene: TRBV27
CDR3aa: CASSAGERQPQHF

abundance: .
v_gene: TRBV7-6
CDR3aa: CASSGSVGVETQYF

abundance: few
v_gene: TRBV5-1
CDR3aa: CASSLDRAGLDQQFF

abundance: .
v_gene: TRBV4-2
CDR3aa: CASSQGLAGSYEQYF

abundance: .
v_gene: TRBV6-5
CDR3aa: CASGRGGQSSQYF

abundance: .
v_gene: TRBV10-1
CDR3aa: CASSGGRERTGELFF

abundance: .
v_gene: TRBV6-6
CDR3aa: CVTWTSGRQYNEQFF

abundance: .
v_gene: TRBV7-9
CDR3aa: CSSSKTGGQRTEAFF

abundance: .
v_gene: TRBV27
CDR3aa: CASSPPGSSGANVLTF

abundance: .
v_gene: TRBV29-1
CDR3aa: CSVEGGKAGAYEQYF

abundance: .
v_gene: TRBV14
CDR3aa: CASSQADLGGTQYF

abundance: .
v_gene: TRBV28
CDR3aa: CASTHTGVDNSPLHF

abundance: .
v_gene: TRBV7-9
CDR3aa: CASSLVRGAGGYNEQFF

abundance: .
v_gene: TRBV7-8
CDR3aa: CASSLDLYNEQFF

abundance: .
v_gene: TRBV25-1
CDR3aa: CASGIIGGGNTEAFF

abundance: .
v_gene: TRBV7-9
CDR3aa: CASSSRSNEKLFF

abundance: .
v_gene: TRBV7-9
CDR3aa: CASGRTVPPYEQYF

abundance: once
v_gene: TRBV7-8
CDR3aa: CASSLRRDRGYEQYF

abundance: .
v_gene: TRBV28
CDR3aa: CASSLSVVKNIQYF

abundance: .
v_gene: TRBV10-2
CDR3aa: CASSESRAPSDSRGNEQFF

abundance: .
v_gene: TRBV2
CDR3aa: CASSEGGTYSNYGYTF

abundance: .
v_gene: TRBV21-1
CDR3aa: CASSTYTGPNTGELFF

abundance: .
v_gene: TRBV7-3
CDR3aa: CASSLTGVAGTEAFF

abundance: .
v_gene: TRBV6-6
CDR3aa: CASRGLAGAVPYEQYF

abundance: .
v_gene: TRBV9
CDR3aa: CASSALILASADTQYF

abundance: .
v_gene: TRBV4-3
CDR3aa: CASSPRTGLSEKLFF

abundance: .
v_gene: TRBV6-5
CDR3aa: CASSRSGRSYEQYF

abundance: .
v_gene: TRBV7-2
CDR3aa: CASSLGDFYYEQYF

abundance: .
v_gene: TRBV5-4
CDR3aa: CASSGGSGRSYNEQFF

abundance: .
v_gene: TRBV6-5
CDR3aa: CASSYKSEGGTDTQYF

abundance: few
v_gene: TRBV7-9
CDR3aa: CASSLVRGLLQETQYF

abundance: .
v_gene: TRBV5-1
CDR3aa: CASRGQSYGYTF

abundance: .
v_gene: TRBV29-1
CDR3aa: CSVQSGANVLTF